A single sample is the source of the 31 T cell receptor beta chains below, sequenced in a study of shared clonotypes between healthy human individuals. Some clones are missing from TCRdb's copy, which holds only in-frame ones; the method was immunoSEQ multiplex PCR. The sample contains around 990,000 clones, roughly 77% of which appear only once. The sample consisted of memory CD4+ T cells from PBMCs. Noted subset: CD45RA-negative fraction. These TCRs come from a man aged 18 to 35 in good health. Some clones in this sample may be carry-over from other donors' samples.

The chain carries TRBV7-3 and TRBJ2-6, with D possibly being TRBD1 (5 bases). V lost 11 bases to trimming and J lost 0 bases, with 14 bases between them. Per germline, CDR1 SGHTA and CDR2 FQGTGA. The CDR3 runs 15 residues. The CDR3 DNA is TGTGCCTCTCGGCAGGGCACCTCTGGGGCCAACGTCCTGACTTTC. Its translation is CASRQGTSGANVLTF.

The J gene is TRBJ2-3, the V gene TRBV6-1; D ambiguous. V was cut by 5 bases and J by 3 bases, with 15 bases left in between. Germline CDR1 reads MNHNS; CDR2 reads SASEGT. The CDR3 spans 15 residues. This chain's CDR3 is CASSPDFSSTDTQYF. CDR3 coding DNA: TGTGCCAGCAGTCCAGACTTCTCGTCAACAGATACGCAGTATTTT.

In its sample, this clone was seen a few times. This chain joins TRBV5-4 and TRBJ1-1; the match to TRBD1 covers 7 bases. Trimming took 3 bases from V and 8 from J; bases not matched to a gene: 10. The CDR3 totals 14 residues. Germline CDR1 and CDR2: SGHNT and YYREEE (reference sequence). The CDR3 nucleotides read TGTGCCAGCAGCTCGGGCTCACGGACAGGAGAAGCTTTCTTT. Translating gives CASSSGSRTGEAFF.

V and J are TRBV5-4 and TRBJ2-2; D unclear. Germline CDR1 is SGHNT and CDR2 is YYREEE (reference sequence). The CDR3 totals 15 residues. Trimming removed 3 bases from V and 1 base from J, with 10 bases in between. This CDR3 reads CASSSPRQNTGELFF. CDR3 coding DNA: TGTGCCAGCAGCTCCCCGAGACAGAACACCGGGGAGCTGTTTTTT.

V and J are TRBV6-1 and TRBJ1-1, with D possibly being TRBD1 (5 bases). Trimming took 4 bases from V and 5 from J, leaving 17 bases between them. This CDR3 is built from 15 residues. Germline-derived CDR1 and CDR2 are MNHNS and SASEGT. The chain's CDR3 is CASSGWGVPGTEAFF. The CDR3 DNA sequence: TGTGCCAGCAGTGGATGGGGGGTCCCCGGGACTGAAGCTTTCTTT.

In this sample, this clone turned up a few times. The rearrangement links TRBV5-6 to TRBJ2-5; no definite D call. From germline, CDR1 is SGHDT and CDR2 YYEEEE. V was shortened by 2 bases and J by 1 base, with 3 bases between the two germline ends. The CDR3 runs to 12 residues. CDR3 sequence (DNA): TGTGCCAGCAGCTTAACCCAAGAGACCCAGTACTTC. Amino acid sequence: CASSLTQETQYF.

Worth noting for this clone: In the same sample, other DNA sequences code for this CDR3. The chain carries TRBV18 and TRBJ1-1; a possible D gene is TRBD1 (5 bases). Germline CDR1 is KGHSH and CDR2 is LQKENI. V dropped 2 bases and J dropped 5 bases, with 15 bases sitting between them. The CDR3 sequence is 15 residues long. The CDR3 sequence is CASSPGQVRGTEAFF. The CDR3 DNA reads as TGTGCCAGCTCACCAGGCCAGGTCCGGGGGACTGAAGCTTTCTTT. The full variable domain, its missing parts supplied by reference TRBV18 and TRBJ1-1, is NAGVMQNPRHLVRRRGQEARLRCSPMKGHSHVYWYRQLPEEGLKFMVYLQKENIIDESGMPKERFSAEFPKEGPSILRIQQVVRGDSAAYFCASSPGQVRGTEAFFGQGTRLTVV.

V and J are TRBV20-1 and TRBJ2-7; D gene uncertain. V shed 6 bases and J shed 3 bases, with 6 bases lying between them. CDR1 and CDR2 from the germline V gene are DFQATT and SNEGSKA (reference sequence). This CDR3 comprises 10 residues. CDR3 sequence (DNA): TGCAGTGCGATTGACTACGAGCAGTACTTC. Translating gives CSAIDYEQYF.

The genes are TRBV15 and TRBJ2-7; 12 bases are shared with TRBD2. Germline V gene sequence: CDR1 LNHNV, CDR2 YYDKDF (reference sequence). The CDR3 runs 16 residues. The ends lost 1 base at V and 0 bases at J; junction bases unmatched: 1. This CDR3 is CATSRGTSGVSYEQYF. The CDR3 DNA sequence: TGTGCCACCAGCAGAGGGACTAGCGGGGTCTCCTACGAGCAGTACTTC.

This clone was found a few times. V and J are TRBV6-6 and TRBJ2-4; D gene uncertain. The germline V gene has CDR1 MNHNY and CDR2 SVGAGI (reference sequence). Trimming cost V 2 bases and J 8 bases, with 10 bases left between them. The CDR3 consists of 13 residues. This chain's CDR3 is CASSYRSEDIQYF. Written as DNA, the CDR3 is TGTGCCAGCAGTTACAGGAGCGAGGACATTCAGTACTTC.

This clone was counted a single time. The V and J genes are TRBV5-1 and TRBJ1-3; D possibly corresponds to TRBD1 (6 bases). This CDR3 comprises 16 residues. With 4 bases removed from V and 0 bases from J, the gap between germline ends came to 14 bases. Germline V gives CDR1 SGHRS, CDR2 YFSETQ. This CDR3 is CASSAEYRDSGNTIYF. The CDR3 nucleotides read TGCGCCAGCAGCGCCGAGTACAGGGACTCTGGAAACACCATATATTTT.

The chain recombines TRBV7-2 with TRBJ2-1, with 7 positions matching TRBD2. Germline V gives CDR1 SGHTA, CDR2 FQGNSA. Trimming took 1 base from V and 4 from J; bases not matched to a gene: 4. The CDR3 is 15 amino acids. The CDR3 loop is CASSLGSGYYNEQFF. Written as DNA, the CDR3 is TGTGCCAGCAGCTTAGGTAGCGGGTATTACAATGAGCAGTTCTTC.

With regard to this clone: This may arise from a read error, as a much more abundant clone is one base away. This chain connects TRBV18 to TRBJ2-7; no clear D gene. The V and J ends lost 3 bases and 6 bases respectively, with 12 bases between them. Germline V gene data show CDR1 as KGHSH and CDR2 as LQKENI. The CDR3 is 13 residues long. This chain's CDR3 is CASSPAQTGEQYF. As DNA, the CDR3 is TGTGCCAGCTCACCCGCTCAGACTGGCGAGCAGTACTTC.

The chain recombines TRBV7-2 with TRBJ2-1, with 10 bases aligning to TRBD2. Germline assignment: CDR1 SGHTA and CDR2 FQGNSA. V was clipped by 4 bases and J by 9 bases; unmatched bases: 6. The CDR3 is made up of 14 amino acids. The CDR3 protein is CASSSPSGRAEQFF. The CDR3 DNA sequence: TGTGCCAGCAGCTCACCTAGCGGGAGAGCTGAGCAGTTCTTC.

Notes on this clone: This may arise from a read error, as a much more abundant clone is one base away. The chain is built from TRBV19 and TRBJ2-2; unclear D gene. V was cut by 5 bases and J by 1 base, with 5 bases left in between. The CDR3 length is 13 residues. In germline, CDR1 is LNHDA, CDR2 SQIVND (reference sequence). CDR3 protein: CASSSQNTGELFF. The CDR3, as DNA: TGTGCCAGTAGTTCCCAGAACACCGGGGAGCTGTTTTTT.

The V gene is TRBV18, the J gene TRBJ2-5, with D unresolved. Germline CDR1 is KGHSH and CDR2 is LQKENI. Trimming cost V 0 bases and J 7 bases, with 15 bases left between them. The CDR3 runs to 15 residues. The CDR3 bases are TGTGCCAGCTCACCACCGGAAGGCCTGGTTGGGACCCAGTACTTC. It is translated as CASSPPEGLVGTQYF.

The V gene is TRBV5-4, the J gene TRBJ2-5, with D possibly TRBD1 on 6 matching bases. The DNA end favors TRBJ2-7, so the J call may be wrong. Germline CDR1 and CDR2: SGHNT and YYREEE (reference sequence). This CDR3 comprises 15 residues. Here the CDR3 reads CASSRWGTTFYEQYF. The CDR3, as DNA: TGTGCCAGCAGTCGGTGGGGGACAACCTTCTACGAGCAGTACTTC.

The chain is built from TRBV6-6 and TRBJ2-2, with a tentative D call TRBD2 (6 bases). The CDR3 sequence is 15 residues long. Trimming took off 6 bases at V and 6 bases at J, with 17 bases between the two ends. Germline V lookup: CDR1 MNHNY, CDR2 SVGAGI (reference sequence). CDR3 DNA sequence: TGTGCCAGCAGCTACCCCCCTGGGGAGGCCGGGGAGCTGTTTTTT. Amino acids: CASSYPPGEAGELFF.

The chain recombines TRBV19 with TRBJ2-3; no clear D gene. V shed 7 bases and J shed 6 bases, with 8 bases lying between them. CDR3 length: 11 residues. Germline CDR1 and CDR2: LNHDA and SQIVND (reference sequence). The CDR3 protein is CASNYGDTQYF. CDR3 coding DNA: TGTGCCAGTAATTACGGGGATACGCAGTATTTT.

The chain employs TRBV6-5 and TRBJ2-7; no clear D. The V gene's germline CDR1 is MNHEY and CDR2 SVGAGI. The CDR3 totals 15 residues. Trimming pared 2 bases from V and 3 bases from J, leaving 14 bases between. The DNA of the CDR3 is TGTGCCAGCAGTTACAGCTTCGGGCAGAGCTACGAGCAGTACTTC. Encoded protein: CASSYSFGQSYEQYF.

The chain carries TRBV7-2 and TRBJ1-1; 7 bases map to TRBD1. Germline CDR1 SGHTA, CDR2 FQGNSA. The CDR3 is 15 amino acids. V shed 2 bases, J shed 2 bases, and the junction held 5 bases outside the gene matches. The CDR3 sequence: CASSLSGQRNTEAFF. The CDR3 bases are TGTGCCAGCAGCTTATCGGGACAGAGAAACACTGAAGCTTTCTTT.

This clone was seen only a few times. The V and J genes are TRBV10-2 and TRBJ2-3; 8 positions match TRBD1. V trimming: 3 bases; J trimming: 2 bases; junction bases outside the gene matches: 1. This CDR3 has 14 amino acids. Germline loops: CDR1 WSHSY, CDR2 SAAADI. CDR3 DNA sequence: TGCGCCAGCAGTGACAGGGGGCCCACAGATACGCAGTATTTT. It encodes CASSDRGPTDTQYF.

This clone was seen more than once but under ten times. DNA of the CDR3: TGTGCCAGCTCACCATTCAATGTACTAGCGGGGCTCTCCTACGAGCAGTACTTC. Encoded protein: CASSPFNVLAGLSYEQYF. V usage is TRBV18 and J usage is TRBJ2-7, with 10 bases fitting TRBD2. Per germline, CDR1 KGHSH and CDR2 LQKENI. The CDR3 spans 18 residues. The ends lost 2 bases at V and 0 bases at J; junction bases unmatched: 10. The full variable domain, completed using reference TRBV18 and TRBJ2-7, is NAGVMQNPRHLVRRRGQEARLRCSPMKGHSHVYWYRQLPEEGLKFMVYLQKENIIDESGMPKERFSAEFPKEGPSILRIQQVVRGDSAAYFCASSPFNVLAGLSYEQYFGPGTRLTVT.

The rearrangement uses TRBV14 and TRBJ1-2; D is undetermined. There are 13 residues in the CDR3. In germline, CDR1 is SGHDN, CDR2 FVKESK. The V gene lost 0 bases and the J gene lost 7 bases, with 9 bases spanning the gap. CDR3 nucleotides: TGTGCCAGCAGCCAAGAATTGGGGATTGGCTACACCTTC. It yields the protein CASSQELGIGYTF.

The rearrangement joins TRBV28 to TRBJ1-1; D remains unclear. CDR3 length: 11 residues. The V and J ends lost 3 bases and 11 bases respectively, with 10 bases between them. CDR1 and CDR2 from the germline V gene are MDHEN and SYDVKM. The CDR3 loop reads CASSFPPSAFF. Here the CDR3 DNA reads TGTGCCAGCAGTTTTCCCCCGTCGGCTTTCTTT.

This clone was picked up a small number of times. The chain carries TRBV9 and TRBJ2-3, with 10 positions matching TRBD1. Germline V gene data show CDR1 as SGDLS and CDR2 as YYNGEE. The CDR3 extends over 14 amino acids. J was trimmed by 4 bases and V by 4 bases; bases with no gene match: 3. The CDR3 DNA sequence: TGTGCCAGCAGCATGGGACAGGGGTCAGATACGCAGTATTTT. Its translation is CASSMGQGSDTQYF.

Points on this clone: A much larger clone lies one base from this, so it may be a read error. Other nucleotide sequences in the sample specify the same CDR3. The CDR3 loop is CASSLGLAGNNEQFF. The DNA of the CDR3 is TGTGCCAGCAGCCTGGGACTAGCGGGAAACAATGAGCAGTTCTTC. V gene TRBV7-8 combines with J gene TRBJ2-1, with TRBD2 matching 13 bases. Germline lookup yields CDR1 SGHVS and CDR2 FQNEAQ. The ends lost 5 bases at V and 5 bases at J; junction bases unmatched: 3. The CDR3 length is 15 residues. The full variable domain, rest sourced from reference TRBV7-8 and TRBJ2-1, is GAGVSQSPRYKVAKRGQDVALRCDPISGHVSLFWYQQALGQGPEFLTYFQNEAQLDKSGLPSDRFFAERPEGSVSTLKIQRTQQEDSAVYLCASSLGLAGNNEQFFGPGTRLTVL.

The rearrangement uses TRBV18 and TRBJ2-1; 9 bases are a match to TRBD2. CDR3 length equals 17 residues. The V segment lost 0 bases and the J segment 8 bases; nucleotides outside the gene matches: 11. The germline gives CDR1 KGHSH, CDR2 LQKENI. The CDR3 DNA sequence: TGTGCCAGCTCACCACCGGTTAATAGCGGGAGTCAAGATGAGCAGTTCTTC. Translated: CASSPPVNSGSQDEQFF.

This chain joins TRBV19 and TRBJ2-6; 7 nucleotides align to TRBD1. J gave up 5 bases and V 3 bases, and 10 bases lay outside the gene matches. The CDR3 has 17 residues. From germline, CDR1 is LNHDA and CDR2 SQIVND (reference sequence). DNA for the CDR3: TGTGCCAGTAGTATTCAACCAGGACAGGCTCGGGCCAACGTCCTGACTTTC. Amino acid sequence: CASSIQPGQARANVLTF.

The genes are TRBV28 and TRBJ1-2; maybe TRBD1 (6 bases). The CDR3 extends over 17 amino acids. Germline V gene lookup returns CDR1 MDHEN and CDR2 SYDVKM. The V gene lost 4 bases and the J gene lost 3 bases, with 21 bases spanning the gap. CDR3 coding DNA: TGTGCCAGCAGTTCGGAGAGAGGGGGGCGCGAGGACTATGGCTACACCTTC. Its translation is CASSSERGGREDYGYTF.

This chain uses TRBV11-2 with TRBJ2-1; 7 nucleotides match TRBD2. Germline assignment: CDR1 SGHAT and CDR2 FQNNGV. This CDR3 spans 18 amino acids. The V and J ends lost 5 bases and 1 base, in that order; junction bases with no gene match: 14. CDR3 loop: CASSHRRAGRRSYNEQFF. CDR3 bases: TGTGCCAGCAGCCACCGAAGAGCGGGACGGAGGTCCTACAATGAGCAGTTCTTC.